This passage covers 5 T cell receptor beta chains from one sample sequenced in a study of blood T cell repertoires in COVID-19. Clones were read by immunoSEQ multiplex PCR, and TCRdb kept only the in-frame ones, dropping some. The sample gives more than 300,000 clones, about 90% of which show up once; under 3.5% is in the top ten. Sequencing input: peripheral blood. These receptors came from a woman between 18 and 29 years old who had recovered from COVID-19.

The rearrangement joins TRBV5-4 to TRBJ2-5; 8 bases line up with TRBD2. After removal of 4 bases from V and 2 bases from J, the junction contained 7 bases not matched to a gene. Per germline, CDR1 SGHNT and CDR2 YYREEE (reference sequence). CDR3 length: 15 amino acids. The CDR3 DNA reads as TGTGCCAGCAGCCCGGGGGGGGGCGGGCAAGAGACCCAGTACTTC. Amino acids: CASSPGGGGQETQYF.

Worth noting for this clone: This sample includes further DNA sequences coding for the same CDR3. The chain joins TRBV19 to TRBJ1-1, with 8 bases aligning to TRBD1. With V trimmed by 3 bases and J by 1 base, 1 base remained unmatched. The germline V gene encodes CDR1 LNHDA and CDR2 SQIVND (reference sequence). This CDR3 comprises 14 residues. The CDR3 nucleotides are TGTGCCAGTAGTATCGGACAGGGGAACACTGAAGCTTTCTTT. Translated, it gives CASSIGQGNTEAFF.

The rearrangement joins TRBV28 to TRBJ1-2; perhaps TRBD1 as D (6 bases). CDR3 length: 14 amino acids. V was trimmed by 3 bases and J by 4 bases, leaving 12 bases between them. CDR1 is MDHEN and CDR2 is SYDVKM in the germline V gene. The CDR3 spells CASSLGGGAYGYTF. DNA for the CDR3: TGTGCCAGCAGTTTGGGTGGGGGGGCCTATGGCTACACCTTC.

This chain links TRBV9 with TRBJ2-1; 7 bases match TRBD2. Germline CDR1 reads SGDLS; CDR2 reads YYNGEE. V was clipped by 0 bases and J by 4 bases; unmatched bases: 7. The CDR3 contains 16 residues. CDR3 sequence (DNA): TGTGCCAGCAGCGTAGAGGACGGGAGGTGGTACAATGAGCAGTTCTTC. It translates to CASSVEDGRWYNEQFF.

This chain links TRBV10-1 with TRBJ2-3; possibly TRBD1 for D (5 bases). This CDR3 contains 14 residues. Trimming stripped 10 bases from V and 3 bases from J, with 17 bases between. Germline V lookup: CDR1 WNHNN, CDR2 SYGVQD (reference sequence). The CDR3 DNA is TGCGCCACCAACCAGGGCGGTAATACAGATACGCAGTATTTT. As protein: CATNQGGNTDTQYF.